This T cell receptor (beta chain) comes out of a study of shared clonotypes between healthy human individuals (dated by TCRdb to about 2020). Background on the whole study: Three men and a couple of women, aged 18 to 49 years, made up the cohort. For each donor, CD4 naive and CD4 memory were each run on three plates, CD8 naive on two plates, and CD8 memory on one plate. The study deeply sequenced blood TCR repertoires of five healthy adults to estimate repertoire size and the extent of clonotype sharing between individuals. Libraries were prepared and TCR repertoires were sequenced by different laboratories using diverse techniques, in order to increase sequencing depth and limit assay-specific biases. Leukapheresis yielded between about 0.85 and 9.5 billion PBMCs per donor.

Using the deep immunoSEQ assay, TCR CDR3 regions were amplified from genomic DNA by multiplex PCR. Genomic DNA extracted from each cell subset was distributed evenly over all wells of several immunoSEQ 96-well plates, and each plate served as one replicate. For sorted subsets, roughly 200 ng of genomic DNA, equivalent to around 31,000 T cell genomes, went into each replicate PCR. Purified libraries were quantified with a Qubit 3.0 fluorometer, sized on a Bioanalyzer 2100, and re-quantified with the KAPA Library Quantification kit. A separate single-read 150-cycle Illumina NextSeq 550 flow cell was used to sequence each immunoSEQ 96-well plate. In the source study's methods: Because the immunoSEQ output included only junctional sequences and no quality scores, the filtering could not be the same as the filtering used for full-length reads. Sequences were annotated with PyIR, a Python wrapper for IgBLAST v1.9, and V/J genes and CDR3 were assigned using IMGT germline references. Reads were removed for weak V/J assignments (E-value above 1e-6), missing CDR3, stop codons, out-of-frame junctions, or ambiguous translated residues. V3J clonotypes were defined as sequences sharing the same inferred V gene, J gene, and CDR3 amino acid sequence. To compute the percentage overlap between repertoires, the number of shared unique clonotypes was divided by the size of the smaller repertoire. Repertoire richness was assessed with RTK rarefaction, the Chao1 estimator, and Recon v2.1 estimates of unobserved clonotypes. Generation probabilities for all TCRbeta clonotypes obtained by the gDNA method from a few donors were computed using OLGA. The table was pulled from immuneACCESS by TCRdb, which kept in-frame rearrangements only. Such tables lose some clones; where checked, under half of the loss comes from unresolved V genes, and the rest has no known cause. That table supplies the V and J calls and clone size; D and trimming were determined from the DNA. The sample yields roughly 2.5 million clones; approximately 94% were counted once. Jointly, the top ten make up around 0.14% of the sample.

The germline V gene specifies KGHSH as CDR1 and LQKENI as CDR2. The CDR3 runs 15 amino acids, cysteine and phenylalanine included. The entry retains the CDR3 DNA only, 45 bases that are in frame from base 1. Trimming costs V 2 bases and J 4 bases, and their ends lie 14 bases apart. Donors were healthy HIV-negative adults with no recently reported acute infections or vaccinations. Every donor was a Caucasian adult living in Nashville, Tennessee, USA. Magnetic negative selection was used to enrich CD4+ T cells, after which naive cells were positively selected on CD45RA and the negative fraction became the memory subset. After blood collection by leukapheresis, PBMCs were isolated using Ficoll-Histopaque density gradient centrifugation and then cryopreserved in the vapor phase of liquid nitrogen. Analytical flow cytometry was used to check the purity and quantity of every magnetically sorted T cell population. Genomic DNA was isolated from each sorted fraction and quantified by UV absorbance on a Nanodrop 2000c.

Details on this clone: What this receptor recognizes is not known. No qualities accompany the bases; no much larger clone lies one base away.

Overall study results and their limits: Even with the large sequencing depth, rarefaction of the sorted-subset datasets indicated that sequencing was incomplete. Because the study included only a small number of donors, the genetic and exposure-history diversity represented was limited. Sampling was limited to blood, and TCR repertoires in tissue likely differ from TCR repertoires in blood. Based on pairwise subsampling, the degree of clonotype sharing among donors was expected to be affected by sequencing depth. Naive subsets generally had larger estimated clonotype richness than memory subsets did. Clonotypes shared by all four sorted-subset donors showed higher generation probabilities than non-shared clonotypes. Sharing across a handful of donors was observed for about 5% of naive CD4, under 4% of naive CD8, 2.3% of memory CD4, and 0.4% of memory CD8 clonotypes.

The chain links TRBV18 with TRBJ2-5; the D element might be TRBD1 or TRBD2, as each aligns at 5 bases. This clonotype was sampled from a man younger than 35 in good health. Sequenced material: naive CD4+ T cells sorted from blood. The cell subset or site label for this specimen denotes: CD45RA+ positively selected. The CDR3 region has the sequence CASSPVRGVGETQYF. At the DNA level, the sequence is TGTGCCAGCTCACCAGTAAGAGGGGTCGGAGAGACCCAGTACTTC.